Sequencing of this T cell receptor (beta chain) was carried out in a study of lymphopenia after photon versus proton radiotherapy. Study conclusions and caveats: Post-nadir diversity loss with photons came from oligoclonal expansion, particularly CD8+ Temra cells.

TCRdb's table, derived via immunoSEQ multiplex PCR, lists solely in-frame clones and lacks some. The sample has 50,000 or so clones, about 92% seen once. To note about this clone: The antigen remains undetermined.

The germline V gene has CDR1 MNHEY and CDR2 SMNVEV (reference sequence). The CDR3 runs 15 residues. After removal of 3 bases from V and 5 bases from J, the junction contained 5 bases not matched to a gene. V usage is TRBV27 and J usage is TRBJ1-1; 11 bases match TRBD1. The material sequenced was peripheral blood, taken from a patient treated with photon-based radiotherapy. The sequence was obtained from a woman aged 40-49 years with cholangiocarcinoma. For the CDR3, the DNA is TGTGCCAGCAGTTTCCAGGACAGGGGGCGGACTGAAGCTTTCTTT. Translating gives CASSFQDRGRTEAFF.